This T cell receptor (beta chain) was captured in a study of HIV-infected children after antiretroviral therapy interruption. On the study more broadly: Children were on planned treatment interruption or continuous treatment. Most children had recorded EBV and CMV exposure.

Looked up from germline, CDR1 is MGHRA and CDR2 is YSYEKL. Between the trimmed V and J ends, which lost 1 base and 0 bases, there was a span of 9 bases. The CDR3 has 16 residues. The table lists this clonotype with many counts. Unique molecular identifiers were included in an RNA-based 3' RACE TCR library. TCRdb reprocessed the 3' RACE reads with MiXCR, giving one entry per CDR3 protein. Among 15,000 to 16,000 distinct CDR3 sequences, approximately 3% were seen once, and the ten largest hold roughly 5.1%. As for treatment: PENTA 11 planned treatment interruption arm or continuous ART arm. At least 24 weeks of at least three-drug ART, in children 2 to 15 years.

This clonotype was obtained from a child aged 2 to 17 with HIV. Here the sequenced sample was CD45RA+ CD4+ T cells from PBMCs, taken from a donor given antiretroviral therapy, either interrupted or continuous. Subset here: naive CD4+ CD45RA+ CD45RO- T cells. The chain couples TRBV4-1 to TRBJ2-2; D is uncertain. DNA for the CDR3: TGCGCCAGCAGCCAAGTAATCACAGCGAACACCGGGGAGCTGTTTTTT. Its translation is CASSQVITANTGELFF.